A selection of T cell receptor beta chains follows, all from one sample in a study of TIL therapy for anti-PD-1-resistant metastatic lung cancer. Method: immunoSEQ multiplex PCR; TCRdb's copy keeps in-frame clones and lacks some. This sample yields around 100,000 clones, of which roughly 65% are seen a single time; 9.5% to 13% belongs to the top ten. The sample consisted of tumor tissue, taken at baseline. The receptor source for this set is a person aged 30 to 80 with non-small cell lung cancer. Each CDR3 is given with its conserved first and last residue. D genes are given only for firm matches. Clone size is stated in some rows and not others, as once, few, many or a class when expanded.

v_gene: TRBV12-3/TRBV12-4
d_gene: .
abundance: .
j_gene: TRBJ2-7
CDR3aa: CASSNQYEQYF
CDR3nt: TGTGCCAGCAGCAACCAATACGAGCAGTACTTC

v_gene: TRBV28
d_gene: .
abundance: .
j_gene: TRBJ2-5
CDR3aa: CASSTPVGEYETQYF
CDR3nt: TGTGCCAGCAGCACCCCCGTGGGGGAGTACGAGACCCAGTACTTC

v_gene: TRBV4-3
d_gene: .
abundance: .
j_gene: TRBJ1-2
CDR3aa: CASSQDQGRDYGYTF
CDR3nt: TGCGCCAGCAGCCAAGACCAGGGGAGGGACTATGGCTACACCTTC

v_gene: TRBV11-2
d_gene: TRBD2
abundance: .
j_gene: TRBJ2-5
CDR3aa: CASSFQASGETQYF
CDR3nt: TGTGCCAGCAGCTTCCAGGCTAGCGGAGAGACCCAGTACTTC

v_gene: TRBV15
d_gene: TRBD2
abundance: .
j_gene: TRBJ2-4
CDR3aa: CATSSTQGVGLAGRDIQYF
CDR3nt: TGTGCCACCAGCAGTACCCAGGGGGTAGGACTAGCGGGAAGGGACATTCAGTACTTC

v_gene: TRBV20-1
d_gene: .
abundance: .
j_gene: TRBJ1-4
CDR3aa: CSAGGQSGREKLFF
CDR3nt: TGCAGTGCTGGTGGACAGTCCGGTCGGGAAAAACTGTTTTTT

v_gene: TRBV30
d_gene: TRBD1
abundance: .
j_gene: TRBJ2-7
CDR3aa: CAWTTGAAYEQYF
CDR3nt: TGTGCCTGGACTACAGGGGCCGCCTACGAGCAGTACTTC

v_gene: TRBV5-1
d_gene: .
abundance: .
j_gene: TRBJ1-2
CDR3aa: CASSLPRGDGYTF
CDR3nt: TGCGCCAGCAGCTTACCCCGGGGTGACGGCTACACCTTC

v_gene: TRBV25-1
d_gene: .
abundance: .
j_gene: TRBJ1-4
CDR3aa: CASGLGGDFGKLFF
CDR3nt: TGTGCCAGCGGATTAGGGGGGGATTTTGGAAAACTGTTTTTT

v_gene: TRBV7-7
d_gene: .
abundance: .
j_gene: TRBJ2-5
CDR3aa: CASSLAQGQTQYF
CDR3nt: TGTGCTAGCAGCTTAGCGCAGGGGCAGACCCAGTACTTC

v_gene: TRBV15
d_gene: .
abundance: .
j_gene: TRBJ1-1
CDR3aa: CATSRAFGTLMNTEAFF
CDR3nt: TGTGCCACCAGCAGAGCTTTCGGAACACTCATGAACACTGAAGCTTTCTTT

v_gene: TRBV20-1
d_gene: .
abundance: .
j_gene: TRBJ1-2
CDR3aa: CSASVFGLTQGYTF
CDR3nt: TGCAGTGCTAGTGTCTTCGGTCTAACCCAGGGCTACACCTTC

v_gene: TRBV3-1/TRBV3-2
d_gene: .
abundance: many
j_gene: TRBJ2-7
CDR3aa: CASSQDLHYEQYF
CDR3nt: TGTGCCAGCAGCCAAGATTTGCATTACGAGCAGTACTTC

v_gene: TRBV4-1
d_gene: .
abundance: .
j_gene: TRBJ1-2
CDR3aa: CASSQESGVADGYTF
CDR3nt: TGCGCCAGCAGCCAAGAATCAGGGGTCGCTGATGGCTACACCTTC

v_gene: TRBV30
d_gene: .
abundance: .
j_gene: TRBJ1-3
CDR3aa: CAWSVGQGNTIYF
CDR3nt: TGTGCCTGGAGTGTTGGACAGGGAAACACCATATATTTT

v_gene: TRBV7-6
d_gene: .
abundance: many
j_gene: TRBJ2-7
CDR3aa: CASSLRAGNEQYF
CDR3nt: TGTGCCAGCAGCTTAAGGGCAGGGAACGAGCAGTACTTC

v_gene: TRBV7-2
d_gene: TRBD2
abundance: .
j_gene: TRBJ2-5
CDR3aa: CASRRTSGREGETQYF
CDR3nt: TGTGCCAGCAGAAGGACTAGCGGGAGAGAAGGAGAGACCCAGTACTTC

v_gene: TRBV19
d_gene: .
abundance: few
j_gene: TRBJ1-5
CDR3aa: CASTPPGSQPQHF
CDR3nt: TGTGCCAGTACTCCTCCCGGGAGTCAGCCCCAGCATTTT

v_gene: TRBV19
d_gene: TRBD1
abundance: .
j_gene: TRBJ2-1
CDR3aa: CASSAPQGVRGEQFF
CDR3nt: TGTGCCAGTAGTGCCCCACAGGGGGTAAGGGGTGAGCAGTTCTTC

v_gene: TRBV24-1
d_gene: TRBD2
abundance: .
j_gene: TRBJ2-5
CDR3aa: CATASGSQETQYF
CDR3nt: TGTGCCACCGCTAGCGGGAGCCAAGAGACCCAGTACTTC

v_gene: TRBV7-6
d_gene: .
abundance: .
j_gene: TRBJ1-1
CDR3aa: CASSFSEVGNTEAFF
CDR3nt: TGTGCCAGCAGCTTTTCGGAAGTGGGAAACACTGAAGCTTTCTTT

v_gene: TRBV9
d_gene: .
abundance: .
j_gene: TRBJ1-2
CDR3aa: CASSVALGTYGYTF
CDR3nt: TGTGCCAGCAGCGTAGCTTTGGGGACCTATGGCTACACCTTC

v_gene: TRBV5-1
d_gene: .
abundance: .
j_gene: TRBJ2-3
CDR3aa: CASSLGARRFTDTQYF
CDR3nt: TGCGCCAGCAGCTTGGGAGCACGGAGATTCACAGATACGCAGTATTTT

v_gene: TRBV10-3
d_gene: TRBD1
abundance: once
j_gene: TRBJ2-7
CDR3aa: CAIRGTGASEQYF
CDR3nt: TGTGCCATCAGGGGGACAGGGGCTTCCGAGCAGTACTTC

v_gene: TRBV5-1
d_gene: TRBD2
abundance: few
j_gene: TRBJ2-1
CDR3aa: CASSLERPSGNDEQFF
CDR3nt: TGCGCCAGCAGCTTGGAGAGGCCTAGCGGGAATGATGAGCAGTTCTTC

v_gene: TRBV29-1
d_gene: TRBD2
abundance: .
j_gene: TRBJ2-1
CDR3aa: CSVEGPGLAGINEQFF
CDR3nt: TGCAGCGTTGAGGGGCCGGGACTAGCGGGAATCAATGAGCAGTTCTTC

v_gene: TRBV5-1
d_gene: TRBD2
abundance: .
j_gene: TRBJ2-1
CDR3aa: CASSLAGSGGVSYNEQFF
CDR3nt: TGCGCCAGCAGCTTGGCGGGTAGCGGGGGGGTCTCCTACAATGAGCAGTTCTTC

v_gene: TRBV18
d_gene: TRBD1
abundance: .
j_gene: TRBJ1-1
CDR3aa: CASSPLPGQGARVTEAFF
CDR3nt: TGTGCCAGCTCACCACTTCCGGGACAGGGGGCGAGGGTCACTGAAGCTTTCTTT

v_gene: TRBV4-2
d_gene: .
abundance: .
j_gene: TRBJ2-2
CDR3aa: CASSQELIRSTGELFF
CDR3nt: TGTGCCAGCAGCCAAGAACTGATCAGAAGCACCGGGGAGCTGTTTTTT

v_gene: TRBV19
d_gene: TRBD1
abundance: .
j_gene: TRBJ2-7
CDR3aa: CASSITGVEQYF
CDR3nt: TGTGCCAGTAGTATCACAGGGGTCGAGCAGTACTTC

v_gene: TRBV7-8
d_gene: TRBD1
abundance: medium-sized
j_gene: TRBJ1-4
CDR3aa: CASSLVRDSGEKLFF
CDR3nt: TGTGCCAGCAGCTTAGTGAGGGACAGTGGTGAAAAACTGTTTTTT

v_gene: TRBV2
d_gene: .
abundance: .
j_gene: TRBJ1-2
CDR3aa: CASSRQDFDGYTF
CDR3nt: TGTGCCAGCAGTCGACAGGATTTCGATGGCTACACCTTC

v_gene: TRBV15
d_gene: .
abundance: .
j_gene: TRBJ1-6
CDR3aa: CATSRDRGNSPLHF
CDR3nt: TGTGCCACCAGCAGGGACAGAGGCAATTCACCCCTCCACTTT

v_gene: TRBV3-1/TRBV3-2
d_gene: .
abundance: .
j_gene: TRBJ2-1
CDR3aa: CASSQEIRVPWNEQFF
CDR3nt: TGTGCCAGCAGCCAAGAAATTAGGGTCCCTTGGAATGAGCAGTTCTTC

v_gene: TRBV30
d_gene: .
abundance: few
j_gene: TRBJ1-3
CDR3aa: CAWKAVGNTIYF
CDR3nt: TGTGCCTGGAAGGCGGTCGGAAACACCATATATTTT

v_gene: TRBV7-9
d_gene: TRBD1
abundance: .
j_gene: TRBJ2-7
CDR3aa: CASSFPRTGNYEQYF
CDR3nt: TGTGCCAGCAGCTTCCCCCGGACAGGGAACTACGAGCAGTACTTC

v_gene: TRBV18
d_gene: TRBD1
abundance: .
j_gene: TRBJ2-7
CDR3aa: CASSPGTGLSEQYF
CDR3nt: TGTGCCAGCTCCCCCGGGACAGGTCTCTCCGAGCAGTACTTC

v_gene: TRBV4-3
d_gene: .
abundance: .
j_gene: TRBJ2-1
CDR3aa: CASSQEAGNEQFF
CDR3nt: TGCGCCAGCAGCCAAGAAGCTGGCAATGAGCAGTTCTTC

v_gene: TRBV6-5
d_gene: TRBD2
abundance: .
j_gene: TRBJ2-2
CDR3aa: CASSYSSGGYGELFF
CDR3nt: TGTGCCAGCAGTTACAGTAGCGGGGGGTACGGGGAGCTGTTTTTT

v_gene: TRBV19
d_gene: .
abundance: .
j_gene: TRBJ1-5
CDR3aa: CASRTTGINQPQHF
CDR3nt: TGTGCCAGTAGAACTACAGGGATAAATCAGCCCCAGCATTTT

v_gene: TRBV18
d_gene: .
abundance: few
j_gene: TRBJ1-1
CDR3aa: CASSPLQGEAFF
CDR3nt: TGTGCCAGCTCACCACTACAAGGGGAAGCTTTCTTT

v_gene: TRBV5-4
d_gene: .
abundance: .
j_gene: TRBJ2-1
CDR3aa: CASSLGGSGNEQFF
CDR3nt: TGTGCCAGCAGCTTGGGGGGTAGCGGCAATGAGCAGTTCTTC

v_gene: TRBV19
d_gene: .
abundance: few
j_gene: TRBJ2-5
CDR3aa: CATSPGTFVQETQYF
CDR3nt: TGTGCCACCTCCCCCGGGACGTTTGTCCAAGAGACCCAGTACTTC

v_gene: TRBV4-2
d_gene: .
abundance: few
j_gene: TRBJ1-3
CDR3aa: CASSQASGNTIYF
CDR3nt: TGTGCCAGCAGCCAAGCCTCTGGAAACACCATATATTTT

v_gene: TRBV9
d_gene: TRBD1
abundance: few
j_gene: TRBJ2-2
CDR3aa: CASRSQGAIGELFF
CDR3nt: TGTGCCAGCAGATCACAGGGGGCTATCGGGGAGCTGTTTTTT

v_gene: TRBV6-5
d_gene: .
abundance: .
j_gene: TRBJ2-7
CDR3aa: CASSYSGSYEQYF
CDR3nt: TGTGCCAGCAGTTACTCGGGCTCCTACGAGCAGTACTTC

v_gene: TRBV7-2
d_gene: .
abundance: .
j_gene: TRBJ2-1
CDR3aa: CASSEFGEQFF
CDR3nt: TGTGCCAGCAGCGAATTTGGGGAGCAGTTCTTC

v_gene: TRBV24-1
d_gene: TRBD1
abundance: .
j_gene: TRBJ2-1
CDR3aa: CATSDPQGSDEQFF
CDR3nt: TGTGCCACCAGTGACCCACAGGGGTCGGATGAGCAGTTCTTC

v_gene: TRBV5-1
d_gene: .
abundance: .
j_gene: TRBJ2-2
CDR3aa: CASTQLAYENTGELFF
CDR3nt: TGCGCCAGCACGCAACTAGCCTACGAGAACACCGGGGAGCTGTTTTTT

v_gene: TRBV14
d_gene: .
abundance: .
j_gene: TRBJ2-7
CDR3aa: CASSPSTYEQYF
CDR3nt: TGTGCCAGCAGCCCCAGTACCTACGAGCAGTACTTC

v_gene: TRBV4-3
d_gene: .
abundance: .
j_gene: TRBJ2-3
CDR3aa: CASSQDYHDADTQYF
CDR3nt: TGCGCCAGCAGCCAAGACTATCACGACGCAGATACGCAGTATTTT

v_gene: TRBV7-9
d_gene: TRBD1
abundance: .
j_gene: TRBJ2-5
CDR3aa: CASSLGVRGQGSQETQYF
CDR3nt: TGTGCCAGCAGCTTAGGGGTTAGGGGACAGGGTAGCCAAGAGACCCAGTACTTC

v_gene: TRBV6-6
d_gene: TRBD1
abundance: .
j_gene: TRBJ1-2
CDR3aa: CASSSGQVGYTF
CDR3nt: TGTGCCAGCAGTTCCGGACAGGTTGGCTACACCTTC

v_gene: TRBV6-2/TRBV6-3
d_gene: .
abundance: .
j_gene: TRBJ2-3
CDR3aa: CASSSPAAQYF
CDR3nt: TGTGCCAGCAGTTCCCCCGCGGCGCAGTATTTT

v_gene: TRBV19
d_gene: TRBD1
abundance: once
j_gene: TRBJ1-4
CDR3aa: CASSISPKYRGTARIELFF
CDR3nt: TGTGCCAGTAGTATTAGCCCCAAATACAGGGGCACGGCGCGTATAGAACTGTTTTTT

v_gene: TRBV7-9
d_gene: .
abundance: .
j_gene: TRBJ1-2
CDR3aa: CASSQRTPEVVIDGYTF
CDR3nt: TGTGCCAGCAGCCAAAGGACACCGGAGGTGGTAATTGATGGCTACACCTTC

v_gene: TRBV5-4
d_gene: .
abundance: .
j_gene: TRBJ1-4
CDR3aa: CASSLDQLNEKLFF
CDR3nt: TGTGCCAGCAGCTTGGATCAGCTAAATGAAAAACTGTTTTTT